These 11 T cell receptor beta chains were all obtained from the same sample, sequenced in a study of cytomegalovirus exposure and HLA in healthy donors. Repertoires were generated with immunoSEQ multiplex PCR, while TCRdb's copy carries only in-frame clones and drops some. The table lists 100,000 to 150,000 clones, roughly nine tenths of them singletons. Sequencing was performed on PBMCs. Source of these receptors: a young woman in good health and CMV-seronegative.

This chain uses TRBV27 with TRBJ1-2; D not resolved. Germline values: CDR1 MNHEY, CDR2 SMNVEV (reference sequence). The CDR3 sequence is 14 residues long. V dropped 4 bases and J dropped 3 bases, with 12 bases sitting between them. The CDR3 loop reads CASSSATTDYGYTF. The CDR3 bases are TGTGCCAGCAGTTCCGCGACAACGGACTATGGCTACACCTTC.

V is TRBV5-4 and J is TRBJ2-7; TRBD2 aligns across 13 bases. There are 15 residues in the CDR3. The V segment lost 5 bases and the J segment 2 bases; nucleotides outside the gene matches: 4. Looked up from germline, CDR1 is SGHNT and CDR2 is YYREEE (reference sequence). CDR3 sequence reads: CASRPGTSGTYEQYF. CDR3 in DNA: TGTGCCAGCAGGCCCGGGACTAGCGGGACCTACGAGCAGTACTTC.

The CDR3 reads CASSIGGDEAFF. CDR3 coding DNA: TGCGCCAGCAGTATAGGAGGGGATGAAGCTTTCTTT. The rearrangement joins TRBV10-1 to TRBJ1-1; D is possibly TRBD1 (5 bases). Trimming cost V 5 bases and J 7 bases, with 11 bases left between them. Germline lookup yields CDR1 WNHNN and CDR2 SYGVQD (reference sequence). There are 12 residues in the CDR3.

This chain joins TRBV4-1 and TRBJ1-4, with D maybe TRBD1 (5 bases). This CDR3 has 15 residues. The V gene lost 1 base and the J gene lost 7 bases, with 13 bases spanning the gap. Germline lookup yields CDR1 MGHRA and CDR2 YSYEKL. CDR3 in DNA: TGCGCCAGCAGCCAAGGGTTTCGCAGGGCTGAAAAACTGTTTTTT. Protein product: CASSQGFRRAEKLFF.

The chain carries TRBV15 and TRBJ2-1, with a possible D match to TRBD1 (6 bases). Trimming removed 5 bases from V and 2 bases from J, with 16 bases in between. The V gene's germline CDR1 is LNHNV and CDR2 YYDKDF (reference sequence). CDR3 length: 16 amino acids. The CDR3 region is CATSPRQGITYNEQFF. Here the CDR3 DNA reads TGTGCCACCAGCCCGAGGCAGGGGATCACCTACAATGAGCAGTTCTTC.

J is TRBJ1-2 and V is TRBV7-6; 8 positions match TRBD1. After removal of 2 bases from V and 2 bases from J, the junction contained 4 bases not matched to a gene. The CDR3 extends over 15 amino acids. Germline assignment: CDR1 SGHVS and CDR2 FNYEAQ. DNA of the CDR3: TGTGCCAGCAGCTTACCCGGACAGGGAAACTATGGCTACACCTTC. It codes for CASSLPGQGNYGYTF.

This clone was seen a few times. The chain carries TRBV11-3 and TRBJ2-7; D is uncertain. The germline V gene encodes CDR1 SGHNT and CDR2 YENEEA. V was pared by 1 base and J by 6 bases, with 7 bases between. The CDR3 is 12 amino acids. In DNA form, the CDR3 reads TGTGCCAGCAGCTTAGTGTACAGCGAGCAGTACTTC. Translating it yields CASSLVYSEQYF.

The rearrangement links TRBV7-9 to TRBJ1-2; D is possibly TRBD1 (5 bases). The length of the CDR3 is 18 residues. The V and J ends lost 5 bases and 4 bases respectively, with 26 bases between them. The germline V gene has CDR1 SEHNR and CDR2 FQNEAQ (reference sequence). The CDR3 sequence: CASSRRGTRHKSIYGYTF. In DNA form, the CDR3 reads TGTGCCAGCAGCCGGAGGGGAACCCGGCATAAAAGCATCTATGGCTACACCTTC. Looking up the rest from reference TRBV7-9 and TRBJ1-2 gives the full variable domain: DTGVSQNPRHKITKRGQNVTFRCDPISEHNRLYWYRQTLGQGPEFLTYFQNEAQLEKSRLLSDRFSAERPKGSFSTLEIQRTEQGDSAMYLCASSRRGTRHKSIYGYTFGSGTRLTVV.

This chain links TRBV6-8 with TRBJ2-7; D call uncertain. Germline V CDR1 and CDR2: MNHGY, SAAAGT. V was clipped by 2 bases and J by 0 bases, with 5 bases between them. The CDR3 consists of 13 residues. The CDR3 DNA is TGTGCCAGCAGTTACACAAGCTCCTACGAGCAGTACTTC. Translated, it gives CASSYTSSYEQYF.

The DNA for the CDR3 is TGTGCCAGCACCATAGCGGGAGCCCACAATGAGCAGTTCTTC. Its translation is CASTIAGAHNEQFF. The chain joins TRBV2 to TRBJ2-1; 9 nucleotides agree with TRBD2. The CDR3 totals 14 residues. Germline lookup yields CDR1 SNHLY and CDR2 FYNNEI. V gave up 7 bases and J gave up 5 bases; unmatched junction bases: 6.

The chain joins TRBV6-5 to TRBJ1-1; 7 bases agree with TRBD1. The V segment lost 4 bases and the J segment 2 bases; nucleotides outside the gene matches: 4. CDR3 size: 14 residues. CDR1 is MNHEY and CDR2 is SVGAGI in the germline V gene. The CDR3: CASSSRGSNTEAFF. In nucleotides, the CDR3 is TGTGCCAGCAGTTCCAGGGGGTCCAACACTGAAGCTTTCTTT.